These 26 T cell receptor beta chains share one sample of origin, sequenced in a study of blood T cell repertoires in COVID-19. Clones were sequenced by immunoSEQ multiplex PCR, and TCRdb holds only the in-frame ones, with some missing. Altogether 180,000 or so clones are present, more than 75% being singletons, with the ten largest covering 15% to 20%. Sequencing used peripheral blood. All receptors derive from a person aged 65 to 85 with COVID-19, enrolled during active disease.

The chain combines TRBV2 with TRBJ2-7; 9 positions match TRBD1. Per the germline V gene, CDR1 is SNHLY and CDR2 is FYNNEI. After removal of 5 bases from V and 3 bases from J, the junction contained 5 bases not matched to a gene. This CDR3 has 14 amino acids. The CDR3 spells CASSYTGGSYEQYF. CDR3 bases: TGTGCCAGCAGTTACACAGGGGGCAGCTACGAGCAGTACTTC.

The CDR3 spells CAISQTADGDVYF. The CDR3, as DNA: TGTGCCATCAGCCAAACTGCGGACGGGGATGTGTACTTC. The V call is TRBV10-3, the J call TRBJ2-7, with D possibly being TRBD2 (5 bases). Germline CDR1 ENHRY, CDR2 SYGVKD. The CDR3 contains 13 residues. The V end lost 6 bases, the J end lost 12 bases, and 21 bases lay between the germline ends.

This chain joins TRBV6-6 and TRBJ2-5; D not resolved. Trimming shortened V by 10 bases and J by 1 base, and 13 bases separated the two germline ends. CDR3 length equals 13 residues. Germline V CDR1 and CDR2: MNHNY, SVGAGI (reference sequence). CDR3 sequence: CATSDGFQETQYF. The CDR3 nucleotides are TGTGCCACGAGCGACGGGTTCCAAGAGACCCAGTACTTC.

This chain connects TRBV6-2 or TRBV6-3 to TRBJ2-1; TRBD2 might be the D (5 bases). Germline V CDR1 and CDR2: MNHEY, SVGEGT. Trimming stripped 2 bases from V and 8 bases from J, with 16 bases between. The CDR3 covers 15 residues. In DNA, the CDR3 is TGTGCCAGCAGTTACGGTCGGGGAAATCGGGATGAGCAGTTCTTC. Translated: CASSYGRGNRDEQFF.

The chain joins TRBV7-9 to TRBJ2-1; TRBD1 matches at 7 bases. The germline CDR1 and CDR2 sequences are SEHNR and FQNEAQ (reference sequence). CDR3 length: 14 amino acids. J was trimmed by 7 bases and V by 0 bases; bases with no gene match: 3. CDR3 region: CASSLATGRNEQFF. Written as DNA, the CDR3 is TGTGCCAGCAGCTTAGCGACAGGGCGAAATGAGCAGTTCTTC. Full variable domain (rest looked up from reference TRBV7-9 and TRBJ2-1): DTGVSQNPRHKITKRGQNVTFRCDPISEHNRLYWYRQTLGQGPEFLTYFQNEAQLEKSRLLSDRFSAERPKGSFSTLEIQRTEQGDSAMYLCASSLATGRNEQFFGPGTRLTVL.

The V call is TRBV5-4, the J call TRBJ2-7; no firm D call. The CDR3 contains 13 residues. Per germline, CDR1 SGHNT and CDR2 YYREEE (reference sequence). Trimming stripped 2 bases from V and 2 bases from J, with 8 bases between. CDR3 sequence: CASSFGGPYEQYF. The CDR3 DNA is TGTGCCAGCAGCTTTGGTGGGCCCTACGAGCAGTACTTC.

The rearrangement links TRBV11-3 to TRBJ2-5; possibly TRBD1 for D (5 bases). With 5 bases removed from V and 4 bases from J, the gap between germline ends came to 11 bases. The V gene's germline CDR1 is SGHNT and CDR2 YENEEA. The CDR3 has 13 residues. CDR3 coding DNA: TGTGCCAGCAGCCAAGGGGTGATAGAGACCCAGTACTTC. It translates to CASSQGVIETQYF.

The chain uses TRBV19 and TRBJ1-4; TRBD1 might be the D (6 bases). Germline V gene data show CDR1 as LNHDA and CDR2 as SQIVND (reference sequence). V lost 3 bases and J 9 bases, leaving 26 bases between the germline ends. The length of the CDR3 is 18 residues. The CDR3 DNA reads TGTGCCAGTAGTATCGAATCGGGCAGGGGCCCTTTAGGGAAAAAACTGTTTTTT. This sequence encodes CASSIESGRGPLGKKLFF.

This chain connects TRBV5-1 to TRBJ2-3; 13 positions agree with TRBD2. Germline V gene sequence: CDR1 SGHRS, CDR2 YFSETQ. The CDR3 is 16 amino acids. The V and J ends lost 3 bases and 2 bases, in that order; junction bases with no gene match: 3. In DNA, the CDR3 is TGCGCCAGCAGCTCAGGGACTAGCGGGGCCACAGATACGCAGTATTTT. This codes for CASSSGTSGATDTQYF.

The chain recombines TRBV7-9 with TRBJ2-5; D call uncertain. V was trimmed by 1 base and J by 4 bases, leaving 4 bases between them. CDR1 is SEHNR, CDR2 FQNEAQ, per germline (reference sequence). The CDR3 totals 12 residues. The CDR3 protein is CASSLERETQYF. The CDR3 DNA sequence: TGTGCCAGCAGCTTAGAGAGAGAGACCCAGTACTTC.

This sequence joins TRBV30 and TRBJ1-5; 7 bases align to TRBD1. Per the germline V gene, CDR1 is GTSNPN and CDR2 is SVGIG (reference sequence). Losses at the gene ends were 3 bases for V and 6 bases for J; bases not matched to a gene: 11. The CDR3 length is 15 residues. The CDR3, as DNA: TGTGCCTGGAGCGCGAAGACAGGGAGAGGTCAGCCCCAGCATTTT. This encodes CAWSAKTGRGQPQHF.

The chain carries TRBV28 and TRBJ1-1; a possible D gene is TRBD1 (5 bases). V dropped 10 bases and J dropped 9 bases, with 15 bases sitting between them. CDR1 and CDR2 (germline): MDHEN, SYDVKM. The CDR3 is 11 amino acids. CDR3 sequence (DNA): TGTGCCATCGCGGACACGTACCAAGCTTTCTTT. Translation: CAIADTYQAFF.

The chain links TRBV10-3 to TRBJ2-5; the match to TRBD2 covers 8 bases. Trimming cost V 5 bases and J 4 bases; bases outside gene matches: 9. CDR1 ENHRY and CDR2 SYGVKD come from the germline V gene. This CDR3 is 15 amino acids long. For the CDR3, the DNA is TGTGCCATCAGTCAGGGACTAGGGGATGGAGAGACCCAGTACTTC. Residues: CAISQGLGDGETQYF.

The V call is TRBV3-1 (or the pseudogene TRBV3-2), the J call TRBJ1-5, with TRBD1 matching 7 bases. There are 17 residues in the CDR3. The trim removed 3 bases at V and 0 bases at J, leaving 8 bases unmatched. CDR1 is LGHDT and CDR2 is YNNKEL in the germline V gene (reference sequence). CDR3 DNA sequence: TGTGCCAGCAGCCAGTGGACAGGAGATTATAGCAATCAGCCCCAGCATTTT. Protein sequence: CASSQWTGDYSNQPQHF.

The chain recombines TRBV6-5 with TRBJ1-1, with TRBD1 matching 8 bases. J was trimmed by 6 bases and V by 6 bases; bases with no gene match: 3. This CDR3 has 12 residues. Germline V gene sequence: CDR1 MNHEY, CDR2 SVGAGI. For the CDR3, the DNA is TGTGCCAGCAGCGGACAGGGAGCTGAAGCTTTCTTT. Translation: CASSGQGAEAFF.

V usage is TRBV19 and J usage is TRBJ1-5; D unclear. Germline CDR1 and CDR2: LNHDA and SQIVND (reference sequence). V was cut by 3 bases and J by 5 bases, with 14 bases left in between. This CDR3 contains 15 residues. CDR3 sequence: CASSMRGRSDQPQHF. The CDR3 DNA reads TGTGCCAGTAGTATGAGAGGTAGGAGCGATCAGCCCCAGCATTTT.

The chain combines TRBV28 with TRBJ2-3, with D perhaps TRBD1 (5 bases). The V end lost 6 bases, the J end lost 5 bases, and 21 bases lay between the germline ends. This CDR3 contains 16 residues. Germline V gene sequence: CDR1 MDHEN, CDR2 SYDVKM. CDR3 region: CASSTHQNWGKDTQYF. The CDR3 DNA reads TGTGCCAGCAGCACGCACCAAAACTGGGGCAAAGATACGCAGTATTTT.

This clone was observed a single time. The V gene is TRBV6-2 or TRBV6-3, the J gene TRBJ1-2; possibly TRBD1 for D (6 bases). This CDR3 is 15 amino acids long. Looked up from germline, CDR1 is MNHEY and CDR2 is SVGEGT. Deletions cut 2 bases from V and 4 bases from J, with 14 bases between. CDR3 coding DNA: TGTGCCAGCAGTTACGGACAGACTCTTGCCTATGGCTACACCTTC. Its protein product is CASSYGQTLAYGYTF.

The chain has TRBV5-1 and TRBJ2-7; TRBD2 matches 8 bases. Per germline, CDR1 SGHRS and CDR2 YFSETQ. After removal of 5 bases from V and 4 bases from J, the junction contained 11 bases not matched to a gene. The length of the CDR3 is 15 residues. DNA of the CDR3: TGCGCCAGCAGAGGGGGGCTGCGGGAGGCATACGAGCAGTACTTC. Encoded protein: CASRGGLREAYEQYF.

This chain links TRBV6-5 with TRBJ2-6; 10 bases are a match to TRBD1. After removal of 8 bases from V and 3 bases from J, the junction contained 4 bases not matched to a gene. The CDR3 totals 15 residues. Germline lookup yields CDR1 MNHEY and CDR2 SVGAGI. The CDR3 reads CASHDRGLGANVLTF. The CDR3 DNA reads as TGTGCCAGCCATGACAGGGGGCTTGGGGCCAACGTCCTGACTTTC.

CDR3 sequence: CASHDGGAPETQYF. CDR3 DNA sequence: TGTGCCAGCCATGACGGGGGGGCTCCAGAGACCCAGTACTTC. J is TRBJ2-5 and V is TRBV27; 8 bases are a match to TRBD2. This CDR3 is built from 14 residues. Germline CDR1 MNHEY, CDR2 SMNVEV (reference sequence). Trimming at V came to 8 bases and at J to 4 bases, leaving 9 bases not matched to a gene.

V is TRBV6-5 and J is TRBJ1-2; D possibly corresponds to TRBD1 (6 bases). CDR3 length: 16 amino acids. Trimming removed 2 bases at V and 5 bases at J, with 18 bases between. The germline gives CDR1 MNHEY, CDR2 SVGAGI. CDR3 protein: CASSYNFGGSHYGYTF. The CDR3 coding sequence is TGTGCCAGCAGTTACAATTTTGGGGGCTCCCATTATGGCTACACCTTC.

The rearrangement uses TRBV7-9 and TRBJ1-5; the match to TRBD1 covers 7 bases. The CDR3 has 16 amino acids. CDR1 is SEHNR, CDR2 FQNEAQ, per germline (reference sequence). V was pared by 1 base and J by 6 bases, with 9 bases of the junction left unmatched. The chain's CDR3 is CASSLGTGERRQPQHF. DNA for the CDR3: TGTGCCAGCAGCTTAGGTACAGGGGAGAGACGTCAGCCCCAGCATTTT.

This clone was recorded only once. The genes are TRBV5-4 and TRBJ2-3, with 7 bases that match TRBD2. This CDR3 spans 16 amino acids. Germline V lookup: CDR1 SGHNT, CDR2 YYREEE (reference sequence). V trimming: 0 bases; J trimming: 2 bases; junction bases outside the gene matches: 6. This CDR3 is CASSLARSGDTDTQYF. The CDR3 DNA follows: TGTGCCAGCAGCTTGGCCCGGAGCGGGGACACAGATACGCAGTATTTT.

This clone was seen a single time. The chain links TRBV12-3 or TRBV12-4 to TRBJ2-1; the D is unclear. With 5 bases removed from V and 8 bases from J, the gap between germline ends came to 10 bases. This CDR3 contains 12 residues. CDR3 amino acids: CASSPNSYEQFF. CDR3 DNA: TGTGCCAGCAGTCCTAACAGTTATGAGCAGTTCTTC.

The chain recombines TRBV4-1 with TRBJ1-5; D not resolved. The CDR3 has 15 amino acids. CDR1 and CDR2 from the germline V gene are MGHRA and YSYEKL. Between the trimmed V and J ends, which lost 8 bases and 1 base, there was a span of 15 bases. CDR3 sequence reads: CASGSTVLSNQPQHF. As DNA, the CDR3 is TGCGCCAGCGGATCTACAGTTTTAAGCAATCAGCCCCAGCATTTT.